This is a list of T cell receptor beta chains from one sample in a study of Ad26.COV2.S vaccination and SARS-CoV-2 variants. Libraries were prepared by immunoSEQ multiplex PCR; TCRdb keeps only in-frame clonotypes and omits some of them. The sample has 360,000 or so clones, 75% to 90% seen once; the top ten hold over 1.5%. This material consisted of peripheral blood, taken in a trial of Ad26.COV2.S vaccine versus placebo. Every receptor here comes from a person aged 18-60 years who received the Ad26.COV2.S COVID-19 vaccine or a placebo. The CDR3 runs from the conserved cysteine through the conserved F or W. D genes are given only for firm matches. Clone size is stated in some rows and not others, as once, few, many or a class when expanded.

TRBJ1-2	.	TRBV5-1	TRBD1	CASSANRGLSYGYTF	TGCGCCAGCAGCGCAAACAGGGGCCTTAGTTATGGCTACACCTTC
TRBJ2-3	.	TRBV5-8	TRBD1	CASSSSGTGVDTQYF	TGTGCCAGCAGCTCCTCCGGGACAGGGGTTGATACGCAGTATTTT
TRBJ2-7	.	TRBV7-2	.	CASSLIEARRSYEQYF	TGTGCCAGCAGCTTGATTGAAGCACGCCGATCCTACGAGCAGTACTTC
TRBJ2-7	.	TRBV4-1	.	CASSQVNPVSEQYF	TGCGCCAGCAGCCAAGTAAATCCCGTGAGCGAGCAGTACTTC
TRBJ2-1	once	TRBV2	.	CASSPFSEQFF	TGTGCCAGCAGCCCCTTTTCTGAGCAGTTCTTC
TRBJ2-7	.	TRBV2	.	CASSEGIADSYEQYF	TGTGCCAGCAGTGAAGGGATAGCGGACTCCTACGAGCAGTACTTC
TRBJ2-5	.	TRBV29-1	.	CSVGQKQETQYF	TGCAGCGTTGGACAGAAACAAGAGACCCAGTACTTC
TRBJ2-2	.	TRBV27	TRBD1	CASLRTGGTGELFF	TGTGCCAGTCTTCGGACAGGGGGGACCGGGGAGCTGTTTTTT
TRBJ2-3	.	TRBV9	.	CASSVGDPKLTDTQYF	TGTGCCAGCAGCGTAGGGGACCCTAAGCTCACAGATACGCAGTATTTT
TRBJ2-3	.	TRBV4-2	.	CASSQDGGREVLDF	TGTGCCAGCAGCCAAGATGGAGGCAGGGAAGTTTTGGATTTT
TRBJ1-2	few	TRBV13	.	CASSGGRAANYGYTF	TGTGCCAGCAGCGGAGGGAGGGCAGCTAATTATGGCTACACCTTC
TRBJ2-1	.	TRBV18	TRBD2	CASSPITGGPGEQFF	TGTGCCAGCTCACCAATAACGGGAGGGCCAGGTGAGCAGTTCTTC
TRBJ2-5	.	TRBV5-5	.	CASSPYLAPRAGETQYF	TGTGCCAGCAGCCCCTATCTAGCTCCCCGGGCGGGAGAGACCCAGTACTTC
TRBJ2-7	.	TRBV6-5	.	CASSLMGIGEQYF	TGTGCCAGCAGTTTGATGGGGATCGGGGAGCAGTACTTC
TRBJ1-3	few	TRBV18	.	CASSQHEGPGNTIYF	TGTGCCAGCTCACAACACGAGGGGCCTGGAAACACCATATATTTT
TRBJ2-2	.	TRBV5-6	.	CASSLGTRVTGELFF	TGTGCCAGCAGCTTGGGGACGCGCGTCACCGGGGAGCTGTTTTTT
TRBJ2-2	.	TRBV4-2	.	CASSQVLQSNTGELFF	TGTGCCAGCAGCCAAGTTTTGCAGTCGAACACCGGGGAGCTGTTTTTT
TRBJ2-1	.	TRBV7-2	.	CASSIQPEQFF	TGTGCCAGCAGCATACAGCCTGAGCAGTTCTTC
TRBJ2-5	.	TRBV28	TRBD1	CASRETGWQETQYF	TGTGCCAGCAGAGAGACAGGGTGGCAAGAGACCCAGTACTTC
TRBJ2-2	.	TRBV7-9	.	CASSYGHPGELFF	TGTGCCAGCAGCTACGGACATCCCGGGGAGCTGTTTTTT
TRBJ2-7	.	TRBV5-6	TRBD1	CASRRTGQGVEQYF	TGTGCCAGCAGGAGAACCGGGCAGGGGGTCGAGCAGTACTTC
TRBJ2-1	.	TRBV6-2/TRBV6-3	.	CASSSRLVFTDPEQFF	TGTGCCAGCAGTTCCAGACTAGTTTTTACCGACCCCGAGCAGTTCTTC
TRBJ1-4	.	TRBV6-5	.	CASSTQTTNEKLFF	TGTGCCAGCAGCACACAGACAACTAATGAAAAACTGTTTTTT
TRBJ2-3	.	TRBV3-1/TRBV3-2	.	CASSQEVAGHTQYF	TGTGCCAGCAGCCAAGAGGTAGCAGGCCATACGCAGTATTTT
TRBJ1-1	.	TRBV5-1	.	CASSLDQDTPEAFF	TGCGCCAGCAGCTTGGACCAGGACACCCCTGAAGCTTTCTTT
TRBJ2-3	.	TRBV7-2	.	CASRPERLGRTDTQYF	TGTGCCAGCAGGCCGGAGAGACTAGGACGGACAGATACGCAGTATTTT
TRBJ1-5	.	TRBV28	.	CASNTDLSNQPQHF	TGTGCCAGCAATACGGACCTTAGCAATCAGCCCCAGCATTTT
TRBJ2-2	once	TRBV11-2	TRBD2	CASRPLAGGSTGELFF	TGTGCCAGCAGGCCTCTAGCGGGAGGATCCACCGGGGAGCTGTTTTTT
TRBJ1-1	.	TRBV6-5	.	CATRRPGVFEAFF	TGTGCCACCCGGCGGCCAGGGGTCTTTGAAGCTTTCTTT
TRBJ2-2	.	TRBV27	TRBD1	CASSFIPGGGELFF	TGTGCCAGCAGTTTTATCCCAGGGGGAGGGGAGCTGTTTTTT
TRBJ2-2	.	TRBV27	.	CASSPVGARGTGELFF	TGTGCCAGCAGCCCGGTAGGGGCACGAGGCACCGGGGAGCTGTTTTTT
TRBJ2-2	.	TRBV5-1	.	CASSLALNGELFF	TGCGCCAGCAGCTTGGCCCTGAACGGGGAGCTGTTTTTT
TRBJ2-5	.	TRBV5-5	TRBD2	CASSLWQSGLAPETQYF	TGTGCCAGCAGCTTGTGGCAATCGGGACTAGCCCCAGAGACCCAGTACTTC
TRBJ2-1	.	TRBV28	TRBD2	CASSSSGRPAYNEQFF	TGTGCCAGCAGTTCCAGCGGGAGGCCTGCCTACAATGAGCAGTTCTTC
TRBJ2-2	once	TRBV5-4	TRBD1	CASSPVGQGVVTGELFF	TGTGCCAGCAGCCCGGTGGGACAGGGGGTCGTCACCGGGGAGCTGTTTTTT
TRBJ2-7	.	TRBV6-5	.	CASSYRPSYEQYF	TGTGCCAGCAGTTACAGGCCTTCCTACGAGCAGTACTTC
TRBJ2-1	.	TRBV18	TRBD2	CASSYPSGTPYNEQFF	TGTGCCAGCTCGTATCCTAGCGGGACTCCCTACAATGAGCAGTTCTTC
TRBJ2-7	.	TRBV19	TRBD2	CASSFPGGPGEQYF	TGTGCCAGTAGTTTCCCGGGAGGGCCCGGCGAGCAGTACTTC
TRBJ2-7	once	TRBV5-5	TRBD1	CASSLRTGEAYEQYF	TGTGCCAGCAGCCTCCGGACAGGCGAGGCCTACGAGCAGTACTTC
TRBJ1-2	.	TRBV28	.	CASSSPSEGYGYTF	TGTGCCAGCAGTAGCCCGTCGGAGGGATATGGCTACACCTTC
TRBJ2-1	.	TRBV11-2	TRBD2	CASSRTSGSYNEQFF	TGTGCCAGCAGCAGGACTAGTGGTTCCTACAATGAGCAGTTCTTC
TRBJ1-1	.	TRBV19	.	CASGLTGRLSEAFF	TGTGCCAGCGGCCTAACAGGGAGGTTGTCTGAAGCTTTCTTT
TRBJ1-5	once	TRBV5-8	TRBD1	CASSIGQGMNQPQHF	TGTGCCAGCAGCATAGGACAGGGGATGAATCAGCCCCAGCATTTT
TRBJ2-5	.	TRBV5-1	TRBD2	CASSLAVAGETQYF	TGCGCCAGCAGCTTGGCGGTAGCGGGAGAGACCCAGTACTTC
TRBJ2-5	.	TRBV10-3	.	CAIGAGNQETQYF	TGTGCCATCGGGGCGGGAAACCAAGAGACCCAGTACTTC